The next 25 T cell receptor beta chains were all read from a single sample in a study of T cells after posttransplantation cyclophosphamide. Measured with immunoSEQ multiplex PCR; TCRdb has only the in-frame clones, and not every one. The repertoire holds 51,000 or so clones, with 90% to 95% as singletons. The sample consisted of PBMCs. Source of these receptors: a woman in her 30s in good health and a related stem cell transplant donor.

The gene calls are TRBV6-5 and TRBJ1-1; 9 bases map to TRBD1. The germline CDR1 and CDR2 sequences are MNHEY and SVGAGI. With 4 bases clipped from V and 2 bases from J, the junction kept 5 bases outside the gene matches. The CDR3 is made up of 15 amino acids. For the CDR3, the DNA is TGTGCCAGCAGTTTGACAGGGGGGGTTAACACTGAAGCTTTCTTT. Its protein is CASSLTGGVNTEAFF.

The chain joins TRBV25-1 to TRBJ1-4; TRBD1 agrees at 7 bases. The CDR3 contains 16 residues. CDR1 and CDR2 from the germline V gene are MGHDK and SYGVNS. J was trimmed by 7 bases and V by 1 base; bases with no gene match: 9. CDR3 residues: CASSELGRQGGEKLFF. The CDR3 DNA follows: TGTGCCAGCAGTGAATTGGGGCGACAGGGAGGTGAAAAACTGTTTTTT. The full variable domain, with the rest looked up from reference TRBV25-1 and TRBJ1-4, is EADIYQTPRYLVIGTGKKITLECSQTMGHDKMYWYQQDPGMELHLIHYSYGVNSTEKGDLSSESTVSRIRTEHFPLTLESARPSHTSQYLCASSELGRQGGEKLFFGSGTQLSVL.

This chain joins TRBV5-1 and TRBJ1-5; D is ambiguous. The CDR3 is made up of 14 amino acids. V lost 1 base and J 5 bases, leaving 10 bases between the germline ends. Germline V CDR1 and CDR2: SGHRS, YFSETQ. CDR3 nucleotides: TGCGCCAGCAGCTTGACGGGGAAGGATCAGCCCCAGCATTTT. Protein product: CASSLTGKDQPQHF.

This chain links TRBV11-3 with TRBJ2-3; TRBD1 might be the D (5 bases). V lost 3 bases to trimming and J lost 6 bases, with 16 bases between them. The length of the CDR3 is 15 residues. Germline CDR1 reads SGHNT; CDR2 reads YENEEA. DNA for the CDR3: TGTGCCAGCAGCTTGGGAAGGGGTAGGTGGGATACGCAGTATTTT. It codes for CASSLGRGRWDTQYF.

In nucleotides, the CDR3 is TGTGCCAGCAGTTTAGGGACAGGGGGCGTAGGTGAAAAACTGTTTTTT. Its protein product is CASSLGTGGVGEKLFF. This rearrangement joins TRBV27 to TRBJ1-4; 12 bases match TRBD1. After removal of 2 bases from V and 7 bases from J, the junction contained 5 bases not matched to a gene. The CDR3 runs 16 residues. Germline CDR1 MNHEY, CDR2 SMNVEV (reference sequence).

The chain combines TRBV5-4 with TRBJ1-1, with D unclear. This CDR3 has 15 residues. The germline V and J ends were trimmed by 0 bases and 0 bases, with 9 bases remaining between them. The germline gives CDR1 SGHNT, CDR2 YYREEE (reference sequence). The CDR3 loop is CASSLVGAMNTEAFF. The DNA for the CDR3 is TGTGCCAGCAGCTTGGTTGGAGCCATGAACACTGAAGCTTTCTTT.

The rearrangement joins TRBV28 to TRBJ1-1; 7 bases match TRBD1. The CDR3 is 14 amino acids. The trim removed 7 bases at V and 2 bases at J, leaving 7 bases unmatched. Looked up from germline, CDR1 is MDHEN and CDR2 is SYDVKM. The CDR3 nucleotides read TGTGCCAGCAACCCGGGACAGCCCAACACTGAAGCTTTCTTT. The encoded protein is CASNPGQPNTEAFF.

This chain joins TRBV6-6 and TRBJ1-3; D is undetermined. Germline-derived CDR1 and CDR2 are MNHNY and SVGAGI (reference sequence). Trimming shortened V by 7 bases and J by 4 bases, and 17 bases separated the two germline ends. This CDR3 is built from 15 residues. The CDR3 sequence is CASTEMLGSGNTIYF. The CDR3 DNA is TGTGCCAGCACCGAGATGTTGGGGAGCGGAAACACCATATATTTT.

The J gene is TRBJ2-2, the V gene TRBV6-5; a weak D match, TRBD1 (5 bases). Deletions cut 5 bases from V and 4 bases from J, with 8 bases between. Germline V gene sequence: CDR1 MNHEY, CDR2 SVGAGI. The CDR3 runs to 13 residues. The CDR3 reads CASSQGVTGELFF. The CDR3 coding sequence is TGTGCCAGCAGTCAGGGTGTCACCGGGGAGCTGTTTTTT.

This chain uses TRBV6-5 with TRBJ1-5; weak D call: TRBD1 (5 bases). CDR1 is MNHEY, CDR2 SVGAGI, per germline. CDR3 length equals 14 residues. Trimming took 4 bases from V and 5 from J, leaving 12 bases between them. CDR3 residues: CASSSTDRYQPQHF. CDR3 nucleotides: TGTGCCAGCAGTTCCACCGACAGATATCAGCCCCAGCATTTT.

The V gene is TRBV6-5, the J gene TRBJ2-1; perhaps TRBD2 as D (5 bases). Trimming shortened V by 8 bases and J by 3 bases, and 14 bases separated the two germline ends. Per germline, CDR1 MNHEY and CDR2 SVGAGI. The CDR3 has 14 residues. The CDR3 nucleotides are TGTGCCAGCCGTCGGACTGACCTCTACAATGAGCAGTTCTTC. Translation gives CASRRTDLYNEQFF.

This chain's CDR3 is CASSHTGVGLTDTQYF. CDR3 bases: TGTGCCAGCTCACACACAGGGGTAGGGCTCACAGATACGCAGTATTTT. The V and J genes are TRBV18 and TRBJ2-3; TRBD1 aligns across 7 bases. Per the germline V gene, CDR1 is KGHSH and CDR2 is LQKENI. J lost 2 bases, V lost 4 bases, and 9 bases had no gene match. This CDR3 spans 16 amino acids.

This chain links TRBV6-5 with TRBJ1-2, with 10 positions matching TRBD1. The CDR3 extends over 15 amino acids. Germline V gene data show CDR1 as MNHEY and CDR2 as SVGAGI. V was pared by 3 bases and J by 4 bases, with 5 bases of the junction left unmatched. Written as DNA, the CDR3 is TGTGCCAGCAGTTATTCGACAGGGGGCTCCTATGGCTACACCTTC. This encodes CASSYSTGGSYGYTF.

The chain links TRBV7-8 to TRBJ2-1; 8 nucleotides match TRBD2. Germline V gene lookup returns CDR1 SGHVS and CDR2 FQNEAQ. V was clipped by 3 bases and J by 8 bases; unmatched bases: 9. The CDR3 has 15 amino acids. CDR3 residues: CASSFEGTGGDEQFF. For the CDR3, the DNA is TGTGCCAGCAGCTTCGAGGGTACGGGGGGGGATGAGCAGTTCTTC. The full variable domain, rest sourced from reference TRBV7-8 and TRBJ2-1, is GAGVSQSPRYKVAKRGQDVALRCDPISGHVSLFWYQQALGQGPEFLTYFQNEAQLDKSGLPSDRFFAERPEGSVSTLKIQRTQQEDSAVYLCASSFEGTGGDEQFFGPGTRLTVL.

The CDR3 DNA sequence: TGTGCCAGCAGCTTGGCAGGGAAAGGTGGCTACACCTTC. Translating gives CASSLAGKGGYTF. The V and J genes are TRBV7-2 and TRBJ1-2, with D maybe TRBD1 (5 bases). The CDR3 sequence is 13 residues long. V lost 3 bases to trimming and J lost 7 bases, with 12 bases between them. CDR1 SGHTA and CDR2 FQGNSA come from the germline V gene.

This chain links TRBV4-3 with TRBJ2-3; the D gene is possibly TRBD1 (6 bases). The CDR3 runs 16 residues. The germline CDR1 and CDR2 sequences are LGHNA and YSLEER. Trimming took 0 bases from V and 2 from J, leaving 12 bases between them. DNA of the CDR3: TGCGCCAGCAGCCAAGAACAGGGTGGGTTCACAGATACGCAGTATTTT. Amino acid sequence: CASSQEQGGFTDTQYF.

This rearrangement joins TRBV5-1 to TRBJ1-3, with 11 bases matching TRBD1. V lost 7 bases and J lost 3; bases outside the gene matches: 3. Germline lookup yields CDR1 SGHRS and CDR2 YFSETQ. This CDR3 has 14 residues. The CDR3 is CASGQGAGGNTIYF. In DNA, the CDR3 is TGCGCCAGCGGACAGGGGGCGGGTGGAAACACCATATATTTT.

The CDR3 region is CASSITVATEAFF. DNA of the CDR3: TGTGCCAGTAGTATCACGGTCGCCACTGAAGCTTTCTTT. The gene calls are TRBV19 and TRBJ1-1; D is uncertain. Germline V gene sequence: CDR1 LNHDA, CDR2 SQIVND (reference sequence). The length of the CDR3 is 13 residues. The ends were cut back, 3 bases at V and 4 bases at J, with 9 bases in the middle.

The chain combines TRBV4-3 with TRBJ2-7, with 7 bases fitting TRBD1. Germline trimming cut 0 bases from V and 3 bases from J; bases unmatched to any gene: 2. From germline, CDR1 is LGHNA and CDR2 YSLEER. The CDR3 spans 14 residues. The CDR3 protein is CASSQDRGLYEQYF. The CDR3 DNA reads as TGCGCCAGCAGCCAAGATAGGGGGCTCTACGAGCAGTACTTC.

The chain recombines TRBV11-2 with TRBJ1-5; D unclear. CDR1 and CDR2 from the germline V gene are SGHAT and FQNNGV. The CDR3 consists of 14 residues. The V end lost 1 base, the J end lost 4 bases, and 8 bases lay between the germline ends. CDR3 amino acids: CASSLAANNQPQHF. In DNA form, the CDR3 reads TGTGCCAGCAGCTTAGCAGCGAATAATCAGCCCCAGCATTTT.

Regarding this clone: At one of its ends the junction is not consistent with the germline gene, which may arise from a read error. The chain links TRBV19 to TRBJ2-4; D possibly corresponds to TRBD2 (7 bases). The CDR3 consists of 13 residues. Germline CDR1 LNHDA, CDR2 SQIVND (reference sequence). The CDR3 nucleotides read TGTGCCAGTAGTATAACACAGCGGGACATACAGTACTTC. This codes for CASSITQRDIQYF.

This CDR3 is CASSLVFETQYF. In DNA, the CDR3 is TGCGCCAGCAGCTTGGTCTTTGAGACCCAGTACTTC. The rearrangement links TRBV5-1 to TRBJ2-5; no clear D. This CDR3 has 12 residues. With 0 bases removed from V and 5 bases from J, the gap between germline ends came to 5 bases. The germline V gene encodes CDR1 SGHRS and CDR2 YFSETQ.

CDR3 in DNA: TGTGCCTGGAGTCCTACAGGACAGGGGTGGACTGAAGCTTTCTTT. Amino acids: CAWSPTGQGWTEAFF. The chain recombines TRBV30 with TRBJ1-1; the match to TRBD1 covers 9 bases. V lost 2 bases, J lost 5 bases, and 9 bases stayed unmatched. Germline loops: CDR1 GTSNPN, CDR2 SVGIG (reference sequence). CDR3 length: 15 residues.

The chain has TRBV18 and TRBJ2-7, with D possibly TRBD1 on 5 matching bases. The V end lost 5 bases, the J end lost 6 bases, and 17 bases lay between the germline ends. Germline V gives CDR1 KGHSH, CDR2 LQKENI. This CDR3 is built from 14 residues. CDR3 bases: TGTGCCAGCTCAGCCAGATCCAGGGTTGGCGAGCAGTACTTC. Translation: CASSARSRVGEQYF. Full variable domain (missing parts from reference TRBV18 and TRBJ2-7): NAGVMQNPRHLVRRRGQEARLRCSPMKGHSHVYWYRQLPEEGLKFMVYLQKENIIDESGMPKERFSAEFPKEGPSILRIQQVVRGDSAAYFCASSARSRVGEQYFGPGTRLTVT.

V usage is TRBV4-1 and J usage is TRBJ2-7; TRBD2 agrees at 10 bases. The germline V gene has CDR1 MGHRA and CDR2 YSYEKL. V gave up 2 bases and J gave up 2 bases; unmatched junction bases: 3. The CDR3 has 15 amino acids. The CDR3 DNA follows: TGCGCCAGCAGCCAATGGAGCGGGGGGGCCTACGAGCAGTACTTC. It specifies CASSQWSGGAYEQYF.